This T cell receptor (beta chain) is drawn from a study of blood T cell repertoires in COVID-19 (dated by TCRdb to between 2020 and 2021). Notes on the research overall: Collaborator samples came from the United States, Italy and Spain and covered acute and convalescent phases of COVID-19. The prospective study material was composed of cDNA or gDNA derived from T cells, B-cell-depleted T cells, or PBMCs. The dataset comprised deeply sampled blood TCRbeta repertoires from subjects exposed to, actively infected with, or recovered from COVID-19. Where available, HLA class I and class II types were taken from metadata supplied by the sample provider and were not determined by assay-based typing. A de-identified subject ID, COVID-19 status, age in years and sex were almost always included in the sample metadata. The repertoires were released in a freely available public database meant as a resource for research on the immune response to SARS-CoV-2. Samples came from the ongoing ImmuneRACE study (first 160 participants) plus 1,254 subjects from 6 global collaborators. Here is what the overall study found, with its caveats: Clinical and demographic metadata were provided uncurated, with the amount varying by source and participant.

Deletion took 6 bases off V and 3 bases off J, with a span of 17 bases between the germline ends. CDR1 and CDR2, per the germline V gene, are MNHEY and SVGAGI. The CDR3 spans 15 residues, from the cysteine through the phenylalanine. The kept DNA is CDR3 alone, 45 bases in frame from the first base. TCRbeta CDR3 regions were amplified from genomic DNA by means of the immunoSEQ Assay, a bias-controlled multiplex PCR. As for how the authors treated the data: The number of nucleated cells in each sample was estimated from the amplification of reference gene primers within the assay. Sequence reads were collapsed and filtered to measure the absolute abundance of every unique TCRbeta CDR3 rearrangement. For each sample, productive Simpson clonality was calculated as the square root of Simpson's diversity index across productive rearrangements. Held by TCRdb, this immuneACCESS table contains in-frame sequences only and omits some clones. Under half of the omission traces to an unresolved V gene where checked; the cause of the rest is unknown. V and J calls plus clone size are reproduced from that table; the DNA served to infer D and trimming. Present in this sample are 250,000 to 300,000 clones, around nine tenths of which were seen just once. In total, the top ten clones hold around 12% of the sample.

About this clone itself: Its binding antigen is unknown. No per-base quality is available; no much larger clone lies one base away.

In Seattle, one collaborating source enrolled patients while the infection was active and tracked those patients longitudinally over the course of disease. Whole blood was collected in K2EDTA tubes by collaborating institutions according to the institutions' own protocols. Collaborator samples were shipped for TCRbeta analysis as frozen whole blood, isolated PBMCs, or DNA extracted from either sample type. The specimen was peripheral blood. The TCR was taken from a woman in her 70s with COVID-19, enrolled during active disease. The chain couples TRBV6-5 to TRBJ1-1, and the D gene may be TRBD1, 6 bases matching. The DNA reads as follows: TGTGCCAGCAGCCGCCCCCTCCAGGGGTACACTGAAGCTTTCTTT. This sequence encodes CASSRPLQGYTEAFF.